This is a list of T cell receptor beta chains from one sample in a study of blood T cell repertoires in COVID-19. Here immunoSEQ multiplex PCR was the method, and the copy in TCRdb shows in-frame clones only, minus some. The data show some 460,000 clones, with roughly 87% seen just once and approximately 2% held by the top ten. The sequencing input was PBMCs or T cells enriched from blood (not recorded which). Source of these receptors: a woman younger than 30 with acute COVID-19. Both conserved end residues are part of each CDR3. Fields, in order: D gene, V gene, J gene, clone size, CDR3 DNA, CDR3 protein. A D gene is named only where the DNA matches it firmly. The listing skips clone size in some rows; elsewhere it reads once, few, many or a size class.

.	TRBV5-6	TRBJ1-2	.	TGTGCCAGCAGCCTCACGGCAGGACAATATGGCTACACCTTC	CASSLTAGQYGYTF
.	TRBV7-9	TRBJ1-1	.	TGTGCCAGCAGCCCAGTAAACACTGAAGCTTTCTTT	CASSPVNTEAFF
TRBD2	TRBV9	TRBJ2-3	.	TGTGCCAGCAGCCAAACTTCTAGCGGGGCTACCACAGATACGCAGTATTTT	CASSQTSSGATTDTQYF
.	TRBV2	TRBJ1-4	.	TGTGCCAGCAGTCGGGGAGGAGAGGAAAAACTGTTTTTT	CASSRGGEEKLFF
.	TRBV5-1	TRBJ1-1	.	TGCGCCAGCAGCTTGGCGGGGTCTGAAGCTTTCTTT	CASSLAGSEAFF
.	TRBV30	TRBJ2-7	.	TGTGCCTGGAGTACCAGCTACGAGCAGTACTTC	CAWSTSYEQYF
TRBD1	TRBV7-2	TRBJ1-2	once	TGTGCCAGCAGCTTTCAGGACAGGGGCCCAAATGGCTACACCTTC	CASSFQDRGPNGYTF
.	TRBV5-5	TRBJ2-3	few	TGTGCCAGCAGTTCGGGTGCTACAGGGCCCCCCACAGATACGCAGTATTTT	CASSSGATGPPTDTQYF
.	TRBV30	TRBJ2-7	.	TGTGCCAGCAACCGGGAGTCGGGCTACGAGCAGTACTTC	CASNRESGYEQYF
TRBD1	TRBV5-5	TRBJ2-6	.	TGTGCCAGCAGCCTGCGGACAGGTATGCGCTCTGGGGCCAACGTCCTGACTTTC	CASSLRTGMRSGANVLTF
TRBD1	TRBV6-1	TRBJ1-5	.	TGTGCCAGCAGTGAAGGGGGGGACAGGCGGGGTTATCTCAATCAGCCCCAGCATTTT	CASSEGGDRRGYLNQPQHF
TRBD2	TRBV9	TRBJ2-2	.	TGTGCCAGCAGCGTAGCACTAGCGGACCGGTCGGACACCGGGGAGCTGTTTTTT	CASSVALADRSDTGELFF
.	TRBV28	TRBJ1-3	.	TGTGCCAGCAGTTTATCTGTCTCTGGAAACACCATATATTTT	CASSLSVSGNTIYF
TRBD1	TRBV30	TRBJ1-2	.	TGTGCCTGGAACGGATACAGGGGAGTACGTGGCTACACCTTC	CAWNGYRGVRGYTF
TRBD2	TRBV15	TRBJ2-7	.	TGTGCCACCAGCAGAGTCGGGGGGAAGTACGAGCAGTACTTC	CATSRVGGKYEQYF
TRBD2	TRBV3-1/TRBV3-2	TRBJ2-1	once	TGTGCCAGCAGCCAACGGACTAGCGGGGGCAATGAGCAGTTCTTC	CASSQRTSGGNEQFF
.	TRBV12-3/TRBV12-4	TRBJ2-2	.	TGTGCCAGCAGTCAGGGGTCCGGGGAGCTGTTTTTT	CASSQGSGELFF
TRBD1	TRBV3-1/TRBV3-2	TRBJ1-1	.	TGTGCCAGCAGCCAAGCGAGGGGGCGGACGGCTTTCTTT	CASSQARGRTAFF
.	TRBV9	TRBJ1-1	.	TGTGCCAGCAGCCTCACAGGAGACACTGAAGCTTTCTTT	CASSLTGDTEAFF
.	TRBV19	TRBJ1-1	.	TGTGCCAGTAGTTCGCCCGGGAGACTCATTTACACTGAAGCTTTCTTT	CASSSPGRLIYTEAFF
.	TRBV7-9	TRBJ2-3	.	TGTGCCAGCAGCTCGACCGGGACATACACAGATACGCAGTATTTT	CASSSTGTYTDTQYF
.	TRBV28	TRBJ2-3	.	TGTGCCAGCAGTTTTCCCCCCTCTTTTTCCCAGGGAGGTAGCACAGATACGCAGTATTTT	CASSFPPSFSQGGSTDTQYF
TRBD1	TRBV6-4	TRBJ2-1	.	TGTGCCAGCAGGGATAGACAGGGAAATGAGCAGTTCTTC	CASRDRQGNEQFF
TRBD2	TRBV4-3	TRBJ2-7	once	TGCGCCAGCAGCCAAGATTTTGCGGGAGATGAGCAGTACTTC	CASSQDFAGDEQYF
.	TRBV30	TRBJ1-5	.	TGTGCCTGGAGTGGCCCAGGTTTTTATAGCAATCAGCCCCAGCATTTT	CAWSGPGFYSNQPQHF
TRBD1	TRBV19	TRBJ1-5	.	TGTGCCAGTCGTGGACAGGTTTGGAATCAGCCCCAGCATTTT	CASRGQVWNQPQHF
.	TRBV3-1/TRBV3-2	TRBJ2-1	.	TGTGCCAGCAGCCCACTAGAGAAAGGTGAGCAGTTCTTC	CASSPLEKGEQFF
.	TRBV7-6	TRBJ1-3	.	TGTGCCAGCAGCTCCGGACGGGGCTCTGGAAACACCATATATTTT	CASSSGRGSGNTIYF
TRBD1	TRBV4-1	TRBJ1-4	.	TGCGCCAGCAGCCAAGTCCGAGTGGACAGGGTGAGCAATGAAAAACTGTTTTTT	CASSQVRVDRVSNEKLFF
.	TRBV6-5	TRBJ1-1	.	TGTGCCAGCAACAGGAGAGGGGGGGACACTGAAGCTTTCTTT	CASNRRGGDTEAFF
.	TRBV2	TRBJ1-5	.	TGTGCCAGCAGTGAAGTGACATTTGGCAATCAGCCCCAGCATTTT	CASSEVTFGNQPQHF
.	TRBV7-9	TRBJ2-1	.	TGTGCCAGCAGCTCACCCATTCGGGGGATCTACAATGAGCAGTTCTTC	CASSSPIRGIYNEQFF
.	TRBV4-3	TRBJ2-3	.	TGCGCCAGCAGCCAAGATAGCGCGGGCACAGATACGCAGTATTTT	CASSQDSAGTDTQYF
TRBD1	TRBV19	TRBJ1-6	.	TGTGCCAGTAGTACCGGCACCCCGGGACAGGGTAATAATTCACCCCTCCACTTT	CASSTGTPGQGNNSPLHF
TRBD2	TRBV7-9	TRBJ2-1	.	TGTGCCAGCAGCGCCCTAGCGGGAGAGCAGTTCTTC	CASSALAGEQFF
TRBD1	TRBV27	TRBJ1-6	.	TGTGCCAGCAGTTGGGACAGCGATAATTCACCCCTCCACTTT	CASSWDSDNSPLHF
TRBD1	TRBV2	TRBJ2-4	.	TGTGCCAGCAGTGAACCCAGGGGGAACATTCAGTACTTC	CASSEPRGNIQYF
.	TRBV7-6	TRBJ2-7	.	TGTGCCAGTAGCTTAAGCGCAGGGGTATCCTTCTACGAGCAGTACTTC	CASSLSAGVSFYEQYF